A single T cell receptor (beta chain) is shown here with its context. These data come from a study of cytomegalovirus exposure and HLA in healthy donors. The PCR had 60 Vbeta and 13 Jbeta primers. Measured with immunoSEQ multiplex PCR; TCRdb has only the in-frame clones, and not every one. The repertoire holds 150,000 to 200,000 clones, with roughly 77% as singletons. V lost 3 bases to trimming and J lost 4 bases, with 9 bases between them. Germline CDR1 SGHRS, CDR2 YFSETQ. This CDR3 has 13 amino acids. This sequence originates from a man between 18 and 29 years old in good health and CMV-seropositive. Sequenced: PBMCs. The chain couples TRBV5-1 to TRBJ2-3; D not resolved. Here the CDR3 DNA reads TGCGCCAGCAGCTCCCTCCTCGCAGATACGCAGTATTTT. It encodes CASSSLLADTQYF.